What follows are 15 T cell receptor beta chains derived from one specimen sequenced in a study of blood T cell dynamics during melanoma immunotherapy. Regarding time point: week 3, after first cycle of checkpoint inhibitor. Assay used: immunoSEQ multiplex PCR; TCRdb lists only in-frame clones, some missing. The table lists 10,000 or so clones, approximately 85% of them singletons. The material sequenced was blood, taken from a patient treated with checkpoint blockade. The receptors come from a human donor with melanoma.

This clone was seen a few times. The J gene is TRBJ1-6, the V gene TRBV11-2; D is unresolved. Trimming took off 0 bases at V and 15 bases at J, with 15 bases between the two ends. Germline assignment: CDR1 SGHAT and CDR2 FQNNGV. The CDR3 is made up of 14 amino acids. The CDR3 protein is CASSLDRGPSHLHF. The CDR3 DNA sequence: TGTGCCAGCAGCTTAGATCGAGGACCCTCTCACCTCCACTTT.

This chain links TRBV11-2 with TRBJ1-3; D gene ambiguous. The CDR3 is made up of 13 amino acids. Germline V CDR1 and CDR2: SGHAT, FQNNGV. The CDR3 DNA reads as TGTGCTACCGGGCCCAGCTCTGGAAACACCATATATTTT. This codes for CATGPSSGNTIYF.

The chain recombines TRBV7-2 with TRBJ1-1; no clear D. Trimming cost V 5 bases and J 1 base, with 11 bases left between them. CDR1 is SGHTA and CDR2 is FQGNSA in the germline V gene. The CDR3 extends over 14 amino acids. As DNA, the CDR3 is TGTGCCAGCAGCCCCGGATCGGGGAACACTGAAGCTTTCTTT. It codes for CASSPGSGNTEAFF. Filled out from reference TRBV7-2 and TRBJ1-1, the complete variable domain reads GAGVSQSPSNKVTEKGKDVELRCDPISGHTALYWYRQSLGQGLEFLIYFQGNSAPDKSGLPSDRFSAERTGGSVSTLTIQRTQQEDSAVYLCASSPGSGNTEAFFGQGTRLTVV.

The V call is TRBV5-1, the J call TRBJ2-3, with TRBD1 matching 7 bases. Per the germline V gene, CDR1 is SGHRS and CDR2 is YFSETQ. The J segment lost 3 bases and the V segment lost 0 bases, leaving 7 bases of the junction unmatched. The CDR3 consists of 16 residues. CDR3 sequence reads: CASSLARQGRTDTQYF. CDR3 nucleotides: TGCGCCAGCAGCTTGGCCCGACAGGGTAGGACAGATACGCAGTATTTT.

The rearrangement joins TRBV5-1 to TRBJ2-1; D ambiguous. The V and J ends lost 4 bases and 3 bases respectively, with 14 bases between them. The germline V gene encodes CDR1 SGHRS and CDR2 YFSETQ. The CDR3 is 15 residues long. For the CDR3, the DNA is TGCGCCAGCAGCGTTGACGGAAGAGTCTACAATGAGCAGTTCTTC. Translating it yields CASSVDGRVYNEQFF.

The chain joins TRBV19 to TRBJ1-4; D remains ambiguous. The CDR3 is 13 amino acids. Trimming removed 5 bases from V and 6 bases from J, with 10 bases in between. The V gene's germline CDR1 is LNHDA and CDR2 SQIVND (reference sequence). The DNA of the CDR3 is TGTGCCAGTAGTTCGAGGTCGGATGAAAAACTGTTTTTT. Protein product: CASSSRSDEKLFF.

The V and J genes are TRBV4-2 and TRBJ2-5; D might be TRBD2 (5 bases). V lost 6 bases to trimming and J lost 3 bases, with 14 bases between them. This CDR3 contains 14 residues. CDR1 and CDR2 from the germline V gene are LGHNA and YNFKEQ. The chain's CDR3 is CASSPSRGEETQYF. The CDR3 nucleotides read TGTGCCAGCAGTCCAAGCCGGGGAGAAGAGACCCAGTACTTC.

The chain links TRBV7-6 to TRBJ1-6, with D hard to call. V was cut by 3 bases and J by 5 bases, with 8 bases left in between. The CDR3 sequence is 14 residues long. Germline CDR1 and CDR2: SGHVS and FNYEAQ. CDR3 DNA: TGTGCCAGCAGCTTTCAGGAGGATAATTCACCCCTCCACTTT. It translates to CASSFQEDNSPLHF.

The chain uses TRBV7-2 and TRBJ1-2, with D possibly matching TRBD1 (5 bases). V dropped 2 bases and J dropped 0 bases, with 10 bases sitting between them. The CDR3 is 15 amino acids. The V gene's germline CDR1 is SGHTA and CDR2 FQGNSA. In DNA form, the CDR3 reads TGTGCCAGCAGCTTATGGGGGGAGACTAACTATGGCTACACCTTC. This gives the protein CASSLWGETNYGYTF.

The sample holds a few counts of this clone. The rearrangement links TRBV7-9 to TRBJ1-2; D possibly corresponds to TRBD1 (6 bases). Germline V gives CDR1 SEHNR, CDR2 FQNEAQ (reference sequence). V gave up 4 bases and J gave up 0 bases, with 15 bases separating them. This CDR3 has 16 amino acids. The CDR3, as DNA: TGTGCCAGCAGCTCATACAGACAGGCTACTAACTATGGCTACACCTTC. Translation: CASSSYRQATNYGYTF.

This clone was seen a few times. J is TRBJ2-7 and V is TRBV27; TRBD2 might be the D (5 bases). The CDR3 contains 13 residues. V gave up 11 bases and J gave up 4 bases, with 18 bases separating them. CDR1 MNHEY and CDR2 SMNVEV come from the germline V gene (reference sequence). Here the CDR3 reads CAARGRAPYEQYF. CDR3 in DNA: TGTGCCGCCCGGGGAAGGGCGCCGTACGAGCAGTACTTC.

This rearrangement joins TRBV6-6 to TRBJ1-5, with 7 bases matching TRBD1. This CDR3 has 15 amino acids. V shed 10 bases, J shed 11 bases, and the junction held 20 bases outside the gene matches. Germline CDR1 and CDR2: MNHNY and SVGAGI (reference sequence). CDR3 coding DNA: TGTGCCATCGGGTCGGCAGGGGGGTTTCTTTTGGCCCAGCATTTT. It encodes CAIGSAGGFLLAQHF.

The chain combines TRBV5-7 with TRBJ2-5, with TRBD1 matching 7 bases. TRBV5-7 is designated an ORF whose function remains uncertain. The CDR3 contains 14 residues. Unmatched junction bases numbered 4, after V lost 3 bases and J lost 2 bases. The CDR3 sequence: CASSSGQTQETQYF. The CDR3 DNA reads TGTGCCAGCAGCTCGGGACAGACACAAGAGACCCAGTACTTC.

V and J are TRBV10-2 and TRBJ1-1, with D possibly TRBD1 on 5 matching bases. The V and J ends lost 0 bases and 2 bases respectively, with 7 bases between them. This CDR3 region has 14 residues. In germline, CDR1 is WSHSY, CDR2 SAAADI. The CDR3 region has the DNA TGCGCCAGCAGTGAGTCTGGGACCAACACTGAAGCTTTCTTT. Protein sequence: CASSESGTNTEAFF.

In this sample, this clone turned up a few times. The chain carries TRBV4-3 and TRBJ1-1; possible D gene TRBD1, 5 bases. This CDR3 has 15 amino acids. Germline V gene sequence: CDR1 LGHNA, CDR2 YSLEER. Trimming took 4 bases from V and 3 from J, leaving 15 bases between them. DNA of the CDR3: TGCGCCAGCAGCCTGTCGATGCAGGGCGACACTGAAGCTTTCTTT. This codes for CASSLSMQGDTEAFF.